The next 18 T cell receptor beta chains were all read from a single sample in a study of blood T cell repertoires in COVID-19. Profiled with immunoSEQ multiplex PCR; TCRdb holds only in-frame clones, not every one. The sample has some 130,000 clones, around 73% seen once. Sequencing was carried out using peripheral blood. These receptors were collected from a man aged 55-75 years who had recovered from COVID-19.

This chain joins TRBV4-1 and TRBJ1-2; D possibly corresponds to TRBD1 (5 bases). The V end was cut by 2 bases, the J end by 4 bases, with 8 bases between. The germline V gene encodes CDR1 MGHRA and CDR2 YSYEKL. The CDR3 sequence is 13 residues long. This chain's CDR3 is CASSQQGGYGYTF. The CDR3 DNA reads as TGCGCCAGCAGCCAACAGGGTGGCTATGGCTACACCTTC.

The V call is TRBV5-4, the J call TRBJ2-1; possibly TRBD2 for D (5 bases). From germline, CDR1 is SGHNT and CDR2 YYREEE (reference sequence). The CDR3 has 16 residues. The V and J ends lost 5 bases and 3 bases respectively, with 18 bases between them. CDR3 bases: TGTGCCAGCAGGGGAGACGGGAAATTGGGCTACAATGAGCAGTTCTTC. It specifies CASRGDGKLGYNEQFF.

The sample holds one count of this clone. The chain combines TRBV2 with TRBJ1-2; no reliable D call. Germline lookup yields CDR1 SNHLY and CDR2 FYNNEI. The CDR3 contains 15 residues. Trimming pared 4 bases from V and 4 bases from J, leaving 16 bases between. CDR3 nucleotide sequence: TGTGCCAGCAGTGGAGCCGCCACCGGGAGCTATGGCTACACCTTC. This gives the protein CASSGAATGSYGYTF.

J is TRBJ1-6 and V is TRBV13; D is uncertain. This CDR3 is 15 amino acids long. Trimming pared 0 bases from V and 9 bases from J, leaving 12 bases between. The germline V gene has CDR1 PRHDT and CDR2 FYEKMQ (reference sequence). The CDR3 coding sequence is TGTGCCAGCAGCTTAGGGGTCCTCGGGGTTTCACCCCTCCACTTT. This translates into CASSLGVLGVSPLHF.

This clone occurred once. The chain employs TRBV30 and TRBJ1-2, with 7 bases aligning to TRBD1. Unmatched junction bases numbered 4, after V lost 4 bases and J lost 8 bases. Germline CDR1 is GTSNPN and CDR2 is SVGIG (reference sequence). The CDR3 contains 11 residues. CDR3: CAWTRQGGYTF. CDR3 nucleotides: TGTGCCTGGACCCGACAGGGAGGCTACACCTTC.

This clone was seen a handful of times. This rearrangement joins TRBV15 to TRBJ1-1; no definite D call. This CDR3 has 15 amino acids. Germline CDR1 reads LNHNV; CDR2 reads YYDKDF (reference sequence). Deletions cut 0 bases from V and 4 bases from J, with 12 bases between. The CDR3 nucleotides are TGTGCCACCAGCAGAGAGAGAGGTCGGAGCACTGAAGCTTTCTTT. This sequence encodes CATSRERGRSTEAFF.

The DNA of the CDR3 is TGTGCCAGCAGCTTGGCTTCGGTTTCCTACGAGCAGTACTTC. It codes for CASSLASVSYEQYF. The rearrangement uses TRBV5-6 and TRBJ2-7; D unresolved. The CDR3 is 14 amino acids. V lost 0 bases and J 1 base, leaving 8 bases between the germline ends. The germline V gene encodes CDR1 SGHDT and CDR2 YYEEEE.

V and J are TRBV6-5 and TRBJ1-2; maybe TRBD1 (5 bases). Deletions cut 7 bases from V and 5 bases from J, with 20 bases between. The CDR3 runs to 15 residues. CDR1 is MNHEY and CDR2 is SVGAGI in the germline V gene. DNA for the CDR3: TGTGCCAGCACCTCTCTAGCGGGGGTGCGGTATGGCTACACCTTC. Translated: CASTSLAGVRYGYTF.

The rearrangement joins TRBV7-3 to TRBJ2-6; no firm D call. Germline values: CDR1 SGHTA, CDR2 FQGTGA. Trimming stripped 1 base from V and 0 bases from J, with 7 bases between. The CDR3 is 16 amino acids. This chain's CDR3 is CASSLIPSSGANVLTF. In DNA, the CDR3 is TGTGCCAGCAGCTTAATCCCTAGCTCTGGGGCCAACGTCCTGACTTTC. Variable domain in full (rest from reference TRBV7-3 and TRBJ2-6): GAGVSQTPSNKVTEKGKYVELRCDPISGHTALYWYRQSLGQGPEFLIYFQGTGAADDSGLPNDRFFAVRPEGSVSTLKIQRTERGDSAVYLCASSLIPSSGANVLTFGAGSRLTVL.

The chain is built from TRBV19 and TRBJ1-1; possible D gene TRBD1, 6 bases. This CDR3 is 14 amino acids long. In germline, CDR1 is LNHDA, CDR2 SQIVND (reference sequence). Trimming shortened V by 1 base and J by 1 base, and 7 bases separated the two germline ends. As DNA, the CDR3 is TGTGCCAGTAGTATAGGGACAGCGAACACTGAAGCTTTCTTT. Translated, it gives CASSIGTANTEAFF.

V is TRBV7-2 and J is TRBJ1-2, with D possibly being TRBD1 (6 bases). The CDR3 is made up of 15 amino acids. V was cut by 0 bases and J by 8 bases, with 16 bases left in between. The germline V gene has CDR1 SGHTA and CDR2 FQGNSA. CDR3 sequence: CASSLAAVPRGGYTF. CDR3 in DNA: TGTGCCAGCAGCTTAGCCGCAGTTCCGAGGGGGGGCTACACCTTC.

This chain connects TRBV20-1 to TRBJ2-1; 10 nucleotides agree with TRBD2. CDR3 length: 13 amino acids. V lost 3 bases to trimming and J lost 7 bases; unmatched junction nucleotides: 3. Germline V gene lookup returns CDR1 DFQATT and CDR2 SNEGSKA (reference sequence). As DNA, the CDR3 is TGCAGTGCTAGTAGGACTAGCGGAAATGAGCAGTTCTTC. Its protein product is CSASRTSGNEQFF.

This clone occurred a few times. This sequence joins TRBV2 and TRBJ2-2; maybe TRBD1 (6 bases). Germline assignment: CDR1 SNHLY and CDR2 FYNNEI. This CDR3 is 15 amino acids long. Trimming took off 5 bases at V and 7 bases at J, with 17 bases between the two ends. The CDR3 reads CASSYRESTNGELFF. The CDR3 DNA reads as TGTGCCAGCAGTTACAGGGAGTCTACGAACGGGGAGCTGTTTTTT.

The chain carries TRBV6-5 and TRBJ2-7; 10 nucleotides line up with TRBD1. The CDR3 spans 15 residues. From germline, CDR1 is MNHEY and CDR2 SVGAGI. The trim removed 7 bases at V and 2 bases at J, leaving 8 bases unmatched. The CDR3 protein is CASTSGTGDAYEQYF. CDR3 sequence (DNA): TGTGCCAGCACCTCCGGGACAGGGGACGCCTACGAGCAGTACTTC.

The chain joins TRBV4-2 to TRBJ1-2; a weak D match, TRBD1 (6 bases). V lost 0 bases to trimming and J lost 3 bases, with 11 bases between them. Germline V gives CDR1 LGHNA, CDR2 YNFKEQ. CDR3 length equals 15 residues. DNA of the CDR3: TGTGCCAGCAGCCAAGATTTACAGGGTTACTATGGCTACACCTTC. Its protein is CASSQDLQGYYGYTF.

The CDR3 DNA is TGTGCCAGCAGCCCACTACAGGGAATCCCCTACGAGCAGTACTTC. Residues: CASSPLQGIPYEQYF. V and J are TRBV6-5 and TRBJ2-7; D perhaps matches TRBD1 (6 bases). The V end was cut by 6 bases, the J end by 2 bases, with 17 bases between. Germline CDR1 MNHEY, CDR2 SVGAGI. The CDR3 is 15 residues long.

V usage is TRBV27 and J usage is TRBJ1-1, with D hard to call. CDR1 MNHEY and CDR2 SMNVEV come from the germline V gene (reference sequence). V lost 2 bases, J lost 1 base, and 5 bases lay in between. This CDR3 region has 13 residues. CDR3 coding DNA: TGTGCCAGCAGTTTAAAGAGGAACACTGAAGCTTTCTTT. Its protein is CASSLKRNTEAFF.

V and J are TRBV5-1 and TRBJ1-3; a weak D match, TRBD1 (6 bases). Germline-derived CDR1 and CDR2 are SGHRS and YFSETQ. The CDR3 spans 17 residues. The V end lost 1 base, the J end lost 0 bases, and 14 bases lay between the germline ends. The CDR3 region is CASSLSPRDISGNTIYF. In DNA form, the CDR3 reads TGCGCCAGCAGCTTGAGTCCCCGGGACATCTCTGGAAACACCATATATTTT.